A single sample is the source of the 20 T cell receptor beta chains below, sequenced in a study of response to subunit inactivated influenza vaccine (dated by TCRdb to 2016 to 2019). Receptor amplification or capture employed RT-PCR. For sequencing, an Illumina HiSeq 2500 was employed. TCRdb passed the public sequencing reads through fastp at Q25 and MiXCR, retaining productive beta sequences. Rows are combined by CDR3 protein, so each entry shows the most common genes and DNA. Within this sample are around 540,000 distinct CDR3 sequences, with about 11% of them counted one time only. The top ten clones comprise about 10% of the sample. The sequencing here drew on PBMCs from blood, taken on the day of vaccination. These receptors originate from a man in his fifties or sixties who received an inactivated influenza vaccine. Donor details come from another sample of the same person, matched by shared clones.

The rearrangement links TRBV7-9 to TRBJ2-1, with TRBD2 matching 9 bases. This CDR3 region has 15 residues. Germline V gives CDR1 SEHNR, CDR2 FQNEAQ (reference sequence). V was pared by 3 bases and J by 4 bases, with 4 bases of the junction left unmatched. CDR3 in DNA: TGTGCCAGCAGCTTCCGGACTAGCGAATACAATGAGCAGTTCTTC. This gives the protein CASSFRTSEYNEQFF.

CDR3 DNA sequence: TGTGCCAGCAGCGTAGGTTTAAGAGAATCACCCCTCCACTTT. Residues: CASSVGLRESPLHF. The V call is TRBV9, the J call TRBJ1-6; D is undetermined. CDR3 length: 14 residues. Germline lookup yields CDR1 SGDLS and CDR2 YYNGEE. Trimming left V 0 bases short and J 10 bases short, with 11 bases between.

This clonotype was seen more than once but under ten times. The genes are TRBV20-1 and TRBJ2-1, with 7 bases matching TRBD2. After removal of 0 bases from V and 6 bases from J, the junction contained 11 bases not matched to a gene. The CDR3 sequence is 16 residues long. In germline, CDR1 is DFQATT, CDR2 SNEGSKA (reference sequence). The CDR3 loop is CSARDRWEGRPNEQFF. The CDR3 coding sequence is TGCAGTGCTAGAGATCGGTGGGAGGGGAGGCCCAATGAGCAGTTCTTC.

The rearrangement uses TRBV6-2 or TRBV6-3 and TRBJ2-3; 10 nucleotides align to TRBD2. Trimming at V came to 6 bases and at J to 5 bases, leaving 11 bases not matched to a gene. Germline V CDR1 and CDR2: MNHEY, SVGEGT. The CDR3 has 16 amino acids. In DNA, the CDR3 is TGTGCCAGCAGCCCTACCGGGACTAGCGTTAGAGATACGCAGTATTTT. Its protein product is CASSPTGTSVRDTQYF.

A few counts support this clonotype. The chain employs TRBV7-9 and TRBJ2-5; no definite D call. CDR3 length: 11 residues. Germline V CDR1 and CDR2: SEHNR, FQNEAQ (reference sequence). V was trimmed by 5 bases and J by 3 bases, leaving 4 bases between them. Written as DNA, the CDR3 is TGTGCCAGCAGCAAGGAAGAGACCCAGTACTTC. This codes for CASSKEETQYF.

This clonotype was seen a handful of times. V is TRBV6-5 and J is TRBJ1-5; D gene ambiguous. This CDR3 comprises 15 residues. V was pared by 4 bases and J by 2 bases, with 12 bases between. From germline, CDR1 is MNHEY and CDR2 SVGAGI. CDR3 protein: CASSSRYGRNQPQHF. CDR3 in DNA: TGTGCCAGCAGTTCCCGCTATGGCCGCAATCAGCCCCAGCATTTT.

The chain combines TRBV4-2 with TRBJ2-1; no clear D gene. CDR3 length: 14 amino acids. Trimming shortened V by 10 bases and J by 3 bases, and 16 bases separated the two germline ends. Germline V CDR1 and CDR2: LGHNA, YNFKEQ. CDR3 nucleotides: TGTGCCATCGGCCCCCCGCTTTACTACAATGAGCAGTTCTTC. Protein sequence: CAIGPPLYYNEQFF.

This clonotype was found a few times. This chain links TRBV19 with TRBJ2-7, with TRBD2 matching over 10 bases. Trimming cost V 4 bases and J 3 bases; bases outside gene matches: 0. The CDR3 totals 13 residues. The germline gives CDR1 LNHDA, CDR2 SQIVND (reference sequence). The CDR3 sequence: CASSTSGSYEQYF. The CDR3 bases are TGTGCCAGTAGTACTAGCGGGAGCTACGAGCAGTACTTC.

This clonotype came up many times. V and J are TRBV9 and TRBJ1-5; tentatively, D is TRBD1 (6 bases). This CDR3 is 16 amino acids long. CDR1 SGDLS and CDR2 YYNGEE come from the germline V gene. Trimming pared 3 bases from V and 2 bases from J, leaving 15 bases between. CDR3 sequence reads: CASSAGATAGNQPQHF. The CDR3 DNA reads TGTGCCAGCAGCGCAGGGGCCACGGCGGGCAATCAGCCCCAGCATTTT.

The chain has TRBV7-9 and TRBJ2-7, with 13 bases that match TRBD2. Trimming took 5 bases from V and 2 from J; bases not matched to a gene: 6. Looked up from germline, CDR1 is SEHNR and CDR2 is FQNEAQ (reference sequence). This CDR3 contains 16 residues. The CDR3 loop reads CASSPGLAGEPYEQYF. Written as DNA, the CDR3 is TGTGCCAGCAGCCCTGGACTAGCGGGAGAACCCTACGAGCAGTACTTC.

As concerns this clonotype: This may be a read error, as it is one base from a much larger clone. The chain recombines TRBV12-3 or TRBV12-4 with TRBJ2-1, with 9 bases that match TRBD2. The J call may be mistaken, given a closer DNA end match to TRBJ2-7. This CDR3 is built from 17 residues. CDR3 sequence (DNA): TGTGCCAGCAGTTTCCGCGGGGGGGTTCTCTCCTACAATGAGCAGTACTTC. Protein product: CASSFRGGVLSYNEQYF.

This clonotype showed up just a few times. This chain links TRBV4-1 with TRBJ2-2, with 7 positions matching TRBD1. This CDR3 contains 14 residues. Germline V gene data show CDR1 as MGHRA and CDR2 as YSYEKL. With V trimmed by 5 bases and J by 3 bases, 3 bases remained unmatched. CDR3 amino acids: CASSWGQYTGELFF. The CDR3 DNA sequence: TGCGCCAGCAGCTGGGGACAGTACACCGGGGAGCTGTTTTTT.

This clonotype was recorded at least ten times. The chain recombines TRBV12-3 or TRBV12-4 with TRBJ2-7; D is possibly TRBD2 (6 bases). V was clipped by 3 bases and J by 3 bases, with 12 bases between them. The CDR3 spans 14 residues. The CDR3 nucleotides are TGTGCCAGCAGTTTCTCGGGACTTGGCTACGAGCAGTACTTC. This translates into CASSFSGLGYEQYF.

V is TRBV4-3 and J is TRBJ2-1, with TRBD1 identical over 7 bases. Germline V gene sequence: CDR1 LGHNA, CDR2 YSLEER. With V trimmed by 1 base and J by 6 bases, 9 bases remained unmatched. The CDR3 runs to 16 residues. The CDR3 DNA reads TGCGCCAGCAGCCAAGCTCCGAGGGGGCCGATCAATGAGCAGTTCTTC. As protein: CASSQAPRGPINEQFF.

This clonotype was detected a few times. The rearrangement links TRBV4-3 to TRBJ2-1; TRBD2 might be the D (5 bases). From germline, CDR1 is LGHNA and CDR2 YSLEER. There are 14 residues in the CDR3. Trimming pared 4 bases from V and 7 bases from J, leaving 14 bases between. The CDR3 is CASSRTDTRNEQFF. CDR3 in DNA: TGCGCCAGCAGCCGTACAGACACTAGGAATGAGCAGTTCTTC.

This clonotype was counted a few times. CDR3 sequence: CAINWRDTGGYTF. CDR3 coding DNA: TGTGCCATCAATTGGAGGGACACCGGCGGCTACACCTTC. The chain joins TRBV10-3 to TRBJ1-2; tentatively, D is TRBD1 (6 bases). This CDR3 has 13 residues. V lost 7 bases and J 8 bases, leaving 17 bases between the germline ends. The germline gives CDR1 ENHRY, CDR2 SYGVKD.

The chain uses TRBV12-1 and TRBJ2-7. TRBV12-1 is labeled a pseudogene. The CDR3 has 13 amino acids. The CDR3 DNA reads as TGTGCCAGCGGCCCGATTGCCCACTACGAGCAGTACTTC. Translation gives CASGPIAHYEQYF.

This clonotype occurred a few times. The rearrangement joins TRBV7-9 to TRBJ2-7; D remains unclear. This CDR3 region has 13 residues. V shed 1 base and J shed 2 bases, with 6 bases lying between them. Germline V gene sequence: CDR1 SEHNR, CDR2 FQNEAQ (reference sequence). DNA of the CDR3: TGTGCCAGCAGCTTAGATGTGGCCTACGAGCAGTACTTC. It yields the protein CASSLDVAYEQYF.

This chain uses TRBV18 with TRBJ2-3; 8 bases fit TRBD2. After removal of 3 bases from V and 2 bases from J, the junction contained 7 bases not matched to a gene. The CDR3 is made up of 16 amino acids. Germline V lookup: CDR1 KGHSH, CDR2 LQKENI. The CDR3: CASSPGLGRATDTQYF. As DNA, the CDR3 is TGTGCCAGCTCACCGGGACTAGGGAGGGCCACAGATACGCAGTATTTT.

This clonotype was recorded a few times. The chain joins TRBV12-3 or TRBV12-4 to TRBJ1-4; no reliable D call. Trimming removed 2 bases from V and 4 bases from J, with 8 bases in between. The length of the CDR3 is 14 residues. CDR3 nucleotides: TGTGCCAGCAGTTTACGCGGTGGTAATGAAAAACTGTTTTTT. Translating gives CASSLRGGNEKLFF.